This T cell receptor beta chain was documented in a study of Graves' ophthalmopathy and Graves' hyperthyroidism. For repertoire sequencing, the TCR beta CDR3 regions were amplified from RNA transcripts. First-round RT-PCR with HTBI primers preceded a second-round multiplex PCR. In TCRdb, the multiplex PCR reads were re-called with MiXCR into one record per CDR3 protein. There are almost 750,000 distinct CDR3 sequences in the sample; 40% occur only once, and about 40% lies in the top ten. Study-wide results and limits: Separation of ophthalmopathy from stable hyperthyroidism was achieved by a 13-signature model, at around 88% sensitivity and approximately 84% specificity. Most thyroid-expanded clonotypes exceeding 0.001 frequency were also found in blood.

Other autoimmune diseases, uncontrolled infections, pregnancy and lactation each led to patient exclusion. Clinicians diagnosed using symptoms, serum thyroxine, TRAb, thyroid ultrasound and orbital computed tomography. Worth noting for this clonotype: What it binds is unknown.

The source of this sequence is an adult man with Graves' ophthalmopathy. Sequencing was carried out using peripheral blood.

Here the CDR3 DNA reads TGTGCCAGCAGCTTAGTTTCGGCCGGGACTAACTATGGCTACACCTTC. Translation: CASSLVSAGTNYGYTF. The chain couples TRBV11-2 to TRBJ1-2; D is ambiguous. Germline lookup yields CDR1 SGHAT and CDR2 FQNNGV. This CDR3 comprises 16 residues. V lost 1 base, J lost 0 bases, and 12 bases lay in between.